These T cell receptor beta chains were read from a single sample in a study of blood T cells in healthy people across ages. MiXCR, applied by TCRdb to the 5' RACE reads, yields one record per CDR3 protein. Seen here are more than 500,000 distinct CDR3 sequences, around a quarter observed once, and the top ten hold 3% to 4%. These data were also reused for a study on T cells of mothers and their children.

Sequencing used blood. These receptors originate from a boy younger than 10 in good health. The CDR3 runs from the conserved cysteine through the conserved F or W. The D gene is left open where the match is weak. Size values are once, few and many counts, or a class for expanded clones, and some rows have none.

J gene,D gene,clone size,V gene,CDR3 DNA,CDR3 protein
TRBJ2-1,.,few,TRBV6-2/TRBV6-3,TGTGCCAGCAGCCGCACACTAGAGAGCTCCTACAATGAGCAGTTCTTC,CASSRTLESSYNEQFF
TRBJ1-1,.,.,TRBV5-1,TGCGCCAGCAGCTTGGGAGGTAAGGCTGACACTGAAGCTTTCTTT,CASSLGGKADTEAFF
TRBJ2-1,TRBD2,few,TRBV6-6,TGTGCCAGCAGAAGACTAGCGGGGGGGCGTGAGCAGTTCTTC,CASRRLAGGREQFF
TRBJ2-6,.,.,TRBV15,TGTGCCACCAGCAGAGAATTTTCTGGGGCCAACGTCCTGACTTTC,CATSREFSGANVLTF
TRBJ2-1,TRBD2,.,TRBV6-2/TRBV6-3,TGTGCCAGCAGTTACGGACTAGCGGACTACAATGAGCAGTCCTTC,CASSYGLADYNEQSF
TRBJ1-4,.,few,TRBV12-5,TGTGCTAGTGGTTTCTTCCAAACAATGGTGGACGAAAAACTGTTTTTT,CASGFFQTMVDEKLFF
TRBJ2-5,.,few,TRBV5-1,TGCGCCAGCGTACCAATCCCCGAAGAGACCCAGTACTTC,CASVPIPEETQYF
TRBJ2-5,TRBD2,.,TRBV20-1,TGCAGTGCAGGGACTAGCGGCTTACAAGAGACCCAGTACTTC,CSAGTSGLQETQYF
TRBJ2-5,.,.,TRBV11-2,TGTGCCAGCACCCTTAGGCCCCAGGTTTTTTTAGAGACCCAGTACTTC,CASTLRPQVFLETQYF
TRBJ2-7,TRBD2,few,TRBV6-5,TGTGCCAGCAGTTACCGAGCGGGAGGGGGGTACGAGCAGTACTTC,CASSYRAGGGYEQYF
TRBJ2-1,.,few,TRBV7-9,TGTGCCAGCAGTCCTCGGACAGTTTACAATGAGCAGTTCTTC,CASSPRTVYNEQFF
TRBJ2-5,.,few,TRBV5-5,TGTGCCAGCAGCTTCGGACCGGACCAAGAGACCCAGTACTTC,CASSFGPDQETQYF
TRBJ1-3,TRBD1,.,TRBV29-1,TGCAGCGTTGAAGGCTCCGGACAGGGGGCCCCCTCCTCTGGAAACACCATATATTTT,CSVEGSGQGAPSSGNTIYF
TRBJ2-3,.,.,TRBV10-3,TGTGCCATCCACCTCGGGGGTACAGATACGCAGTATTTT,CAIHLGGTDTQYF
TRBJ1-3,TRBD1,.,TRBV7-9,TGTGCCAGCAGCTCTCTAGAGGGGGCCTTCAGCTCTGGAAACACCATATATTTT,CASSSLEGAFSSGNTIYF
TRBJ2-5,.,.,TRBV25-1,TGTGCCAGCAGTGGACGGTTTGAAGAGACCCAGTACTTC,CASSGRFEETQYF
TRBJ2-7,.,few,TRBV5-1,TGCGCCAGCAGCGAGGGAATTCGGATCACCTACGAGCAGTACTTC,CASSEGIRITYEQYF
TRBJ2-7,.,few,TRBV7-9,TGTGCCAGCAGCCCCCCAGGGGTGGGGGGCTATTCCGAGCAGTACTTC,CASSPPGVGGYSEQYF
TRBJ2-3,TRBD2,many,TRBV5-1,TGCGCCAGCAGCAGGGAACGGGGGGGAGGAACAGATACGCAGTATTTT,CASSRERGGGTDTQYF
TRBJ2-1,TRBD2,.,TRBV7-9,TGTGCCAGCAGCTTAGAGGGCGGGAGACATTCCAATGAGCAGTTCTTC,CASSLEGGRHSNEQFF
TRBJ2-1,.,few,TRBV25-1,TGTGCCAGCAGTGAATATCGGTACGGGGAGCAGTTCTTC,CASSEYRYGEQFF
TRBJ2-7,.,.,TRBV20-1,TGCAGTGCTAGCCCGAGGAGCTCCTACGAGCAGTACTTC,CSASPRSSYEQYF
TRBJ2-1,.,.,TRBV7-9,TGTGCCAGCAGTTCCCTAGCGCGGGCGCTGTTCTTC,CASSSLARALFF
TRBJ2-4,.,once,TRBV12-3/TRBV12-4,TGTGCCAGCAGCGACTCAGGGAATGTGGCCAAAAACATTCAGTACTTC,CASSDSGNVAKNIQYF
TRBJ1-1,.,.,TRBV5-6,TGTGCCAGCAGCTTTGGTAAGGACACTGAAGCTTTCTTT,CASSFGKDTEAFF
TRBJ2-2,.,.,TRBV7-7,TGTGCCAGCAGCTTGGCAGTTCAGTCCGGGGAGCTGTTTTTT,CASSLAVQSGELFF
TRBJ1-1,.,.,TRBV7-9,TGTGCCAGCAGCTTAGGAGTCAGGGCTGAAGCTTTCTTT,CASSLGVRAEAFF
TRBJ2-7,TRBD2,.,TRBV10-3,TGTGCCATCAGTGAAGAGGCTAGCGGGAACGAGCAGTACTTC,CAISEEASGNEQYF
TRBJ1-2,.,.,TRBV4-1,TGCGCCAGCAGCCAAGAAGGTCTGGGTTTTAACTATGGCTACACCTTC,CASSQEGLGFNYGYTF
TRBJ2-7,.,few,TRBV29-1,TGCAGCGTTGAAGATCTGGGGCAGTCTCAATACGAGCAGTACTTC,CSVEDLGQSQYEQYF
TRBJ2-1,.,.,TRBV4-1,TGCGCCAGCAGCCACCGGAACGATGAGCAGTTCTTC,CASSHRNDEQFF
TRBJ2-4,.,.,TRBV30,TGTGCCTGGAGGTTCCCACAGGCCGGGGGAGAAAACATTCAGTACTTC,CAWRFPQAGGENIQYF
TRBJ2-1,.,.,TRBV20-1,TGCAGTGCTAGAGATATGGGGTCTGGGCAGTTCTTC,CSARDMGSGQFF
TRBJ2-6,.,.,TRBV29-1,TGCAGCGTGTCGGGGGCTGGGGCCAACGTCCTGACTTTC,CSVSGAGANVLTF
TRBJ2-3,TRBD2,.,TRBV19,TGTGCCAGCGCCGGGACACTCGGGACTAGCGGGAGTCCGACAGATACGCAGTATTTT,CASAGTLGTSGSPTDTQYF
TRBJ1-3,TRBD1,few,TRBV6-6,TGTGCCAGCAGCTACCCGGGACAGGGAAACACCATATATTTT,CASSYPGQGNTIYF
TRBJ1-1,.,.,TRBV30,TGTGCCTGGGGGTACCTAGACAAGCCGAACACTGAAACTTTCTTT,CAWGYLDKPNTETFF
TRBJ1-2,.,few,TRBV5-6,TGTGCCAGCAGCTTGGATAGGCTGACTGACCTCACCTTC,CASSLDRLTDLTF
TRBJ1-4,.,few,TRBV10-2,TGCGCCAGCAGTGAACCTGCAACTAATGAAAAACTGTTTTTT,CASSEPATNEKLFF
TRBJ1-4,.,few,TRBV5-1,TGCGCCAGCAGCTTGGAAGGGGTGTCTTCAACTAATGAAAAACTGTTTTTT,CASSLEGVSSTNEKLFF
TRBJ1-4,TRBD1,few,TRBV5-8,TGTGCCAGCAGCTCGTTGCGGACAGGGGGGGAAAAACTGTTTTTT,CASSSLRTGGEKLFF
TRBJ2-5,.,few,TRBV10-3,TGTGCCATCAGTGAGATGCAGGGGCGAGAGACCCAGTACTTC,CAISEMQGRETQYF
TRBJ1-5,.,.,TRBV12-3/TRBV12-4,TGTGCCAGCAGTTTATCGTGGGTCCAGCCCCAGCATTTT,CASSLSWVQPQHF
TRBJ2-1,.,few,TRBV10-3,TGTGCCATCAGTGAGACGGGAGCTCCTCTTTACAATGAGCAGTTCTTC,CAISETGAPLYNEQFF
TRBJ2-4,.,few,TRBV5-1,TGCGCCAGCAGCCCGGCGGAAGCAAACATTCAGTACTTC,CASSPAEANIQYF
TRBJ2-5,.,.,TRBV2,TGTGCCAGCAACTGGCGGAACTTCCAAGAGACCCAGTACTTC,CASNWRNFQETQYF
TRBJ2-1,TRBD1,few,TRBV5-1,TGCGCCAGCAGCGCCGGACAGGGGGGCGATGAGCAGTTCTTC,CASSAGQGGDEQFF
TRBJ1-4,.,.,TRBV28,TGTGCCAGCAGTTCGTCGGGAAATGAAAAACTGTTTTTT,CASSSSGNEKLFF
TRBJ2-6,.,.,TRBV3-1,TGTGCCAGCAGCCACCGTCCGCGGGGGCCTGGGGCCAACGTCCTGACTTTC,CASSHRPRGPGANVLTF
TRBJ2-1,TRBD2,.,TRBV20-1,TGCAGTGCTGACTCGCGGCTAGCGGTTAACAATGAGCAGTTCTTC,CSADSRLAVNNEQFF
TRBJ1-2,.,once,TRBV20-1,TGCAGTGCTAGAGCGGATGCAGCCTATGGCTACACCTTC,CSARADAAYGYTF
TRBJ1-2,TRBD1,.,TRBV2,TGTGCCAGCATGCCTGCACAGGGGGTTAATTACTATGGCTACACCTTC,CASMPAQGVNYYGYTF
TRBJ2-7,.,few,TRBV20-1,TGCAGTGCTAGAGAATGGACGGAGCAGTACTTC,CSAREWTEQYF